One and the same sample provided the 15 T cell receptor beta chains below, sequenced in a study of technical replicates of blood from a few donors. TCRdb's copy holds only in-frame clones and misses some; the assay was immunoSEQ multiplex PCR. The sample carries over 60,000 clones, 93% recorded once. The sample was T cells isolated from PBMCs. The receptors shown here come from a human donor in good health.

In DNA, the CDR3 is TGCGCCAGCAGTGAATTCGGAGGAGACAATGAGCAGTTCTTC. This encodes CASSEFGGDNEQFF. This sequence joins TRBV10-1 and TRBJ2-1; the D gene is possibly TRBD2 (5 bases). Germline CDR1 and CDR2: WNHNN and SYGVQD (reference sequence). Trimming left V 3 bases short and J 5 bases short, with 11 bases between. CDR3 length equals 14 residues.

DNA for the CDR3: TGTGCCATCAGTGACCCGGGACAGGGTATCGACGAGCAGTACTTC. Protein: CAISDPGQGIDEQYF. J is TRBJ2-7 and V is TRBV10-3; the match to TRBD1 covers 9 bases. The CDR3 sequence is 15 residues long. The germline CDR1 and CDR2 sequences are ENHRY and SYGVKD. Trimming cost V 3 bases and J 5 bases; bases outside gene matches: 8.

This chain joins TRBV2 and TRBJ2-5; a possible D gene is TRBD1 (5 bases). V lost 4 bases and J lost 3, with 6 bases in between. The CDR3 has 12 residues. In germline, CDR1 is SNHLY, CDR2 FYNNEI. The CDR3 protein is CASSGGEETQYF. The CDR3 nucleotides are TGTGCCAGCAGTGGGGGCGAAGAGACCCAGTACTTC. The full variable domain, with the rest looked up from reference TRBV2 and TRBJ2-5, is EPEVTQTPSHQVTQMGQEVILRCVPISNHLYFYWYRQILGQKVEFLVSFYNNEISEKSEIFDDQFSVERPDGSNFTLKIRSTKLEDSAMYFCASSGGEETQYFGPGTRLLVL.

The chain employs TRBV19 and TRBJ2-7; 8 bases are shared with TRBD1. The CDR3 is 14 amino acids. Per the germline V gene, CDR1 is LNHDA and CDR2 is SQIVND (reference sequence). The V segment lost 3 bases and the J segment 4 bases; nucleotides outside the gene matches: 5. CDR3 protein: CASSMRTGLYEQYF. The CDR3 DNA reads as TGTGCCAGTAGTATGCGGACAGGGCTTTACGAGCAGTACTTC.

The genes are TRBV28 and TRBJ2-7; D not resolved. Per germline, CDR1 MDHEN and CDR2 SYDVKM. Trimming took 7 bases from V and 5 from J, leaving 15 bases between them. The CDR3 covers 13 residues. The CDR3, as DNA: TGTGCCAGCAAGAGGTTTCGGGTGAACGAGCAGTACTTC. This translates into CASKRFRVNEQYF.

The chain is built from TRBV4-1 and TRBJ2-5, with 8 bases identical to TRBD2. CDR1 is MGHRA and CDR2 is YSYEKL in the germline V gene. Trimming at V came to 1 base and at J to 1 base, leaving 11 bases not matched to a gene. The CDR3 totals 18 residues. As DNA, the CDR3 is TGCGCCAGCAGCCAAGTACTCGGCGGGGGGACCCTCCAAGAGACCCAGTACTTC. Translation gives CASSQVLGGGTLQETQYF.

The CDR3 here is CASSFPGVAGGNEQFF. The CDR3 nucleotides are TGTGCCAGCAGCTTCCCCGGGGTAGCGGGAGGCAATGAGCAGTTCTTC. This chain uses TRBV7-9 with TRBJ2-1, with 10 positions matching TRBD2. V lost 3 bases and J lost 6; bases outside the gene matches: 8. Germline loops: CDR1 SEHNR, CDR2 FQNEAQ (reference sequence). There are 16 residues in the CDR3.

For the CDR3, the DNA is TGTGCCAGCAGCACCGGACAGGGTAGCAATCAGCCCCAGCATTTT. Its translation is CASSTGQGSNQPQHF. This chain links TRBV9 with TRBJ1-5; 8 nucleotides match TRBD1. The germline V gene has CDR1 SGDLS and CDR2 YYNGEE. This CDR3 comprises 15 residues. Trimming cost V 4 bases and J 0 bases; bases outside gene matches: 3.

The chain joins TRBV30 to TRBJ2-7; TRBD2 matches at 15 bases. The trim removed 2 bases at V and 7 bases at J, leaving 9 bases unmatched. Germline CDR1 is GTSNPN and CDR2 is SVGIG (reference sequence). The CDR3 sequence is 16 residues long. This CDR3 reads CAWSLRTSGGADEQYF. The CDR3 DNA reads TGTGCCTGGAGTCTAAGGACTAGCGGGGGGGCCGATGAGCAGTACTTC.

This chain links TRBV5-6 with TRBJ1-2; TRBD1 might be the D (5 bases). The V end lost 4 bases, the J end lost 3 bases, and 19 bases lay between the germline ends. The CDR3 has 16 residues. Germline V CDR1 and CDR2: SGHDT, YYEEEE. This CDR3 is CASSTNGRWGYYGYTF. DNA of the CDR3: TGTGCCAGCAGCACAAACGGCAGGTGGGGCTACTATGGCTACACCTTC.

The chain uses TRBV10-2 and TRBJ2-2; 8 bases fit TRBD2. Germline CDR1 is WSHSY and CDR2 is SAAADI. V gave up 4 bases and J gave up 6 bases; unmatched junction bases: 13. CDR3 length: 17 residues. CDR3 protein: CASSVRGASAGAGELFF. In nucleotides, the CDR3 is TGCGCCAGCAGTGTCCGGGGCGCATCAGCGGGAGCCGGGGAGCTGTTTTTT.

The CDR3 reads CASSLYGGTEAFF. CDR3 nucleotides: TGTGCCAGCAGCTTATACGGGGGCACTGAAGCTTTCTTT. The rearrangement uses TRBV7-3 and TRBJ1-1; D is possibly TRBD1 (5 bases). The CDR3 covers 13 residues. The ends were cut back, 2 bases at V and 4 bases at J, with 8 bases in the middle. From germline, CDR1 is SGHTA and CDR2 FQGTGA.

The V call is TRBV6-1, the J call TRBJ2-2; 7 nucleotides match TRBD2. The trim removed 4 bases at V and 5 bases at J, leaving 10 bases unmatched. CDR3 size: 16 residues. CDR1 is MNHNS, CDR2 SASEGT, per germline. Here the CDR3 DNA reads TGTGCCAGCAGTGCGCGGGAGACTAGAGGAACCGGGGAGCTGTTTTTT. Residues: CASSARETRGTGELFF.

This chain links TRBV28 with TRBJ1-1, with D perhaps TRBD1 (5 bases). V lost 8 bases and J lost 0, with 19 bases in between. CDR1 is MDHEN, CDR2 SYDVKM, per germline. The CDR3 has 16 amino acids. The DNA for the CDR3 is TGTGCCAGCGCAAGGGGTAGTTTCTTAATGAACACTGAAGCTTTCTTT. It is translated as CASARGSFLMNTEAFF.

This clone showed up just once. Written as DNA, the CDR3 is TGTGCCAGCAGCCCTGGGTCGGGACTAGCGGGAGGGCCATCCTACGAGCAGTACTTC. It codes for CASSPGSGLAGGPSYEQYF. This chain uses TRBV9 with TRBJ2-7; TRBD2 matches 16 bases. CDR3 size: 19 residues. V trimming: 4 bases; J trimming: 1 base; junction bases outside the gene matches: 11. Germline V gene sequence: CDR1 SGDLS, CDR2 YYNGEE.